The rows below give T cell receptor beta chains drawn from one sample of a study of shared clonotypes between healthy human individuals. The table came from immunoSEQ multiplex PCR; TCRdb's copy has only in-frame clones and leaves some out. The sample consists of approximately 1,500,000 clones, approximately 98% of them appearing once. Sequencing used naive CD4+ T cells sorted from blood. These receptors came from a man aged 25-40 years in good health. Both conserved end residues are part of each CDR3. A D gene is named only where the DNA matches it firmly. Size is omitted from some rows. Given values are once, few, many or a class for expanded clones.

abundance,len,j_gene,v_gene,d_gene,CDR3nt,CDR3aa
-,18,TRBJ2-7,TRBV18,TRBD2,TGTGCCAGCTCACAGGAAATGTGGACTAGCGGGAGCTCCTACGAGCAGTACTTC,CASSQEMWTSGSSYEQYF
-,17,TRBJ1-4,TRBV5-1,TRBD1,TGCGCCAGCAGCTTAAACATACCGGGACAGGGTAATGAAAAACTGTTTTTT,CASSLNIPGQGNEKLFF
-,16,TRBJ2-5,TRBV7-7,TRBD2,TGTGCTAGCAGCTTAAGATCGGAACTAGCGGCAGAGACCCAGTACTTC,CASSLRSELAAETQYF
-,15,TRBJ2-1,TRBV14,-,TGTGCCAGCAGCCAACAAGGAGGCGCCTACAATGAGCAGTTCTTC,CASSQQGGAYNEQFF
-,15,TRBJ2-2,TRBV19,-,TGTGCCAGTAGTACAAAAAGCGGAAGGTCCGGGGAGCTGTTTTTT,CASSTKSGRSGELFF
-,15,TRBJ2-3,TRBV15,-,TGTGCCACCAGCCCCCGGACCTTTAGCACAGATACGCAGTATTTT,CATSPRTFSTDTQYF
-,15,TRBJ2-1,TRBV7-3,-,TGTGCCAGCAGCTTAAGGTCGGTTTCCTACAATGAGCAGTTCTTC,CASSLRSVSYNEQFF
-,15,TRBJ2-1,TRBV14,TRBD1,TGTGCCAGCAGCCCGAGGCAGGGGGCCTACAATGAGCAGTTCTTC,CASSPRQGAYNEQFF
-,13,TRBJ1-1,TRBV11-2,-,TGTGCCAGCAGCCTGTTAAGGGGCACTGAAGCTTTCTTT,CASSLLRGTEAFF
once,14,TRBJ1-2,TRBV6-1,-,TGTGCCAGCAGTGAAGGGGCCGCAAACTATGGCTACACCTTC,CASSEGAANYGYTF
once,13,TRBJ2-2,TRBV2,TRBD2,TGTGCCAGCCGACTAGCGGACACCGGGGAGCTGTTTTTT,CASRLADTGELFF
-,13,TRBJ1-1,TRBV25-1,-,TGTGCCAGCAGTGAATGGACAGACACTGAAGCTTTCTTT,CASSEWTDTEAFF
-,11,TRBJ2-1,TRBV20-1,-,TGCAGTGCTTGGACCTACAATGAGCAGTTCTTC,CSAWTYNEQFF
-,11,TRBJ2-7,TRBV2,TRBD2,TGTGCCAGCAGTGATTCTGGGACTAGGTACTTC,CASSDSGTRYF
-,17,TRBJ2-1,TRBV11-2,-,TGTGCCAGCAGCTTCGGGTCGGTCATTAGGGGGGCAAATGAGCAGTTCTTC,CASSFGSVIRGANEQFF
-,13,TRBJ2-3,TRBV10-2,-,TGCGCCAGCCTCTTGAGGGGCACAGATACGCAGTATTTT,CASLLRGTDTQYF
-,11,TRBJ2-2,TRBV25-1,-,TGTGCCAGTCAGGGTTACCGGGAGCTGTTTTTT,CASQGYRELFF
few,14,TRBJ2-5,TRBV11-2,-,TGTGCCAGCAGCTCTCCTCGCGGTGGGGAGACCCAGTACTTC,CASSSPRGGETQYF
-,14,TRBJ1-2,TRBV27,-,TGTGCCAGCAGTTTATCCAGGGGCGGCTATGGCTACACCTTC,CASSLSRGGYGYTF
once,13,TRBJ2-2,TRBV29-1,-,TGCAGCGTTGGCGGGGTTAGCACCGGGGAGCTGTTTTTT,CSVGGVSTGELFF
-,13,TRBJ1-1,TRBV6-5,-,TGTGCCAGCAGTGAGACAGGTGCCACTGAAGCTTTCTTT,CASSETGATEAFF
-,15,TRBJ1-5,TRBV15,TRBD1,TGTGCCACCAGCAGAGACAGGGGGCCCAATCAGCCCCAGCATTTT,CATSRDRGPNQPQHF
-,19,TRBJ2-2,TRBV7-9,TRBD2,TGTGCCAGCAGCTATAGTGGACTAGCGGGAGGACCGAACACCGGGGAGCTGTTTTTT,CASSYSGLAGGPNTGELFF
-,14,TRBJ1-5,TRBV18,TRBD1,TGTGCCAGCTCACCAAGCAGGGGGCCTCAGCCCCAGCATTTT,CASSPSRGPQPQHF
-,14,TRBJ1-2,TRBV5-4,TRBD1,TGTGCCAGCAGCCCGGACAGGATTAACTATGGCTACACCTTC,CASSPDRINYGYTF
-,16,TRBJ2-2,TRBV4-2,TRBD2,TGTGCCAGCAGCCGGCAGCGGGAGATGAGCACCGGGGAGCTGTTTTTT,CASSRQREMSTGELFF
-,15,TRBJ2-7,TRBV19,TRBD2,TGTGCCAGTACTCCGAGCGGGAGGGCCCGATACGAGCAGTACTTC,CASTPSGRARYEQYF
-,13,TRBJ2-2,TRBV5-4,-,TGTGCCAGCAGCCAAACTAACACCGGGGAGCTGTTTTTT,CASSQTNTGELFF
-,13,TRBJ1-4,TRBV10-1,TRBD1,TGCGCCAGCCAAAGACAGGGGAATGAAAAACTGTTTTTT,CASQRQGNEKLFF
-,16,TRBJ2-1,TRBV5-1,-,TGCGCCAGCAGCTTGGTTAGCGGTCAGTCCTACAATGAGCAGTTCTTC,CASSLVSGQSYNEQFF
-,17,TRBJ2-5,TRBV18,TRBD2,TGTGCCAGCTCACAGGCGCCTACTAGCGGGAGTGTGGAGACCCAGTACTTC,CASSQAPTSGSVETQYF
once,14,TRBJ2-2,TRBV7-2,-,TGTGCCAGCAGCTTAGAAGGGAACACCGGGGAGCTGTTTTTT,CASSLEGNTGELFF
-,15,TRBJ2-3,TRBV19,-,TGTGCCAGTAGTATGAGCGGAGGGGGTACAGATACGCAGTATTTT,CASSMSGGGTDTQYF
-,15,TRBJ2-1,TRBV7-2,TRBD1,TGTGCCAGCAGCTCCGTAGGGACAGGGCTACATGAGCAGTTCTTC,CASSSVGTGLHEQFF
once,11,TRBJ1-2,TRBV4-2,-,TGTGCCAGCAGCCAAGATGGAAGAACTAACTTC,CASSQDGRTNF
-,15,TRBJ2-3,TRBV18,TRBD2,TGTGCCAGCTCACCGACTAGCGGGAGGCAAGATACGCAGTATTTT,CASSPTSGRQDTQYF